Shown below are 10 T cell receptor beta chains from a single sample sequenced in a study of identifying expanded T cells in peripheral blood. Clones were sequenced by immunoSEQ multiplex PCR, and TCRdb holds only the in-frame ones, with some missing. The data show approximately 100,000 clones, 88% seen once. The sample consisted of blood. Source of these receptors: a person aged 18 to 75 in good health.

The chain is built from TRBV5-1 and TRBJ2-1; TRBD2 matches at 16 bases. Per the germline V gene, CDR1 is SGHRS and CDR2 is YFSETQ. Trimming cost V 9 bases and J 10 bases; bases outside gene matches: 13. The CDR3 runs 16 residues. In DNA, the CDR3 is TGCGCCACCCAAAAAGGGACTAGCGGGGGGGCATGGGAGCAGTTCTTC. It is translated as CATQKGTSGGAWEQFF.

V usage is TRBV9 and J usage is TRBJ2-7, with 10 positions matching TRBD1. The CDR3 length is 15 residues. Losses at the gene ends were 4 bases for V and 3 bases for J; bases not matched to a gene: 7. Germline V gene sequence: CDR1 SGDLS, CDR2 YYNGEE. CDR3 amino acids: CASSPRTGGVYEQYF. DNA for the CDR3: TGTGCCAGCAGCCCACGGACAGGGGGAGTCTACGAGCAGTACTTC.

CDR3 sequence reads: CATQSGGASSYNEQFF. CDR3 bases: TGTGCCACTCAAAGCGGGGGCGCTAGCTCCTACAATGAGCAGTTCTTC. This sequence joins TRBV5-4 and TRBJ2-1, with 8 nucleotides matching TRBD2. V lost 9 bases to trimming and J lost 0 bases; unmatched junction nucleotides: 11. The CDR3 loop spans 16 amino acids. Germline CDR1 SGHNT, CDR2 YYREEE (reference sequence).

This CDR3 is CASSSASYEQYF. Written as DNA, the CDR3 is TGTGCCAGCAGCTCGGCGTCCTACGAGCAGTACTTC. V gene TRBV11-3 combines with J gene TRBJ2-7, with no clear D. The CDR3 consists of 12 residues. CDR1 and CDR2 (germline): SGHNT, YENEEA. The V gene lost 4 bases and the J gene lost 1 base, with 5 bases spanning the gap.

The chain employs TRBV12-5 and TRBJ2-5; D unclear. This CDR3 contains 13 residues. Trimming cost V 7 bases and J 3 bases, with 12 bases left between them. Germline-derived CDR1 and CDR2 are LGHNT and FRNRAP. The CDR3 nucleotides are TGTGCTAGTGCCCGGGCAGGAAAAGAGACCCAGTACTTC. Translating gives CASARAGKETQYF.

V and J are TRBV7-9 and TRBJ2-7; TRBD1 agrees at 9 bases. CDR3 length: 16 residues. The trim removed 4 bases at V and 2 bases at J, leaving 9 bases unmatched. From germline, CDR1 is SEHNR and CDR2 FQNEAQ (reference sequence). The DNA of the CDR3 is TGTGCCAGCAGCTCTACTCCGGGACAGGGCCCCTACGAGCAGTACTTC. Translated, it gives CASSSTPGQGPYEQYF. Together with reference TRBV7-9 and TRBJ2-7, the CDR3 gives the full variable domain: DTGVSQNPRHKITKRGQNVTFRCDPISEHNRLYWYRQTLGQGPEFLTYFQNEAQLEKSRLLSDRFSAERPKGSFSTLEIQRTEQGDSAMYLCASSSTPGQGPYEQYFGPGTRLTVT.

About this clone: Its ends do not fully match the called genes, so a read error is possible. Within the sample, other DNA sequences also encode this same CDR3. The genes are TRBV29-1 and TRBJ2-3; TRBD2 matches 12 bases. This CDR3 is built from 18 residues. CDR1 is SQVTM and CDR2 is ANQGSEA in the germline V gene. The CDR3 nucleotides are TGCAGCGTTGAAAGATGGACTAGCGGGACCCTGAGCACGGATACGCAGTATTTT. It yields the protein CSVERWTSGTLSTDTQYF.

This clone was recorded once. This chain joins TRBV29-1 and TRBJ1-2, with D hard to call. V was trimmed by 2 bases and J by 2 bases, leaving 9 bases between them. The CDR3 is made up of 13 amino acids. The germline gives CDR1 SQVTM, CDR2 ANQGSEA. In DNA, the CDR3 is TGCAGCGTTGAAAACCGCGGGAACTATGGCTACACCTTC. It codes for CSVENRGNYGYTF.

By its share, this clone is medium-sized. The V and J genes are TRBV7-9 and TRBJ1-3; D unclear. The germline CDR1 and CDR2 sequences are SEHNR and FQNEAQ (reference sequence). The CDR3 loop spans 14 amino acids. The V end was cut by 2 bases, the J end by 0 bases, with 5 bases between. This CDR3 reads CASSLLSSGNTIYF. DNA for the CDR3: TGTGCCAGCAGCTTACTGAGCTCTGGAAACACCATATATTTT.

The chain uses TRBV4-2 and TRBJ1-5; D not certain. The CDR3 sequence is 12 residues long. Germline V gives CDR1 LGHNA, CDR2 YNFKEQ. V was pared by 1 base and J by 5 bases, with 3 bases between. CDR3 residues: CASSQGYQPQHF. DNA of the CDR3: TGTGCCAGCAGCCAAGGGTATCAGCCCCAGCATTTT.